The text below deals with one T cell receptor beta chain. Its matching antigen is unknown. These data come from a study of T-cell reconstitution after alpha-beta-depleted transplantation in children. General observations from the study: At one year after transplant, newly produced T cells mostly accounted for T-cell counts and diversity. Alpha-beta T cells about two months after transplant reportedly derived from several hundred expanded graft clones.

The junction had 10 bases not matched to a gene; V was cut back by 8 bases and J by 2 bases. The CDR3 extends over 16 amino acids. Germline assignment: CDR1 SGHDN and CDR2 FVKESK. Unique molecular identifiers were built into the TCRbeta library. In TCRdb, the PCR reads were re-called with MiXCR into one record per CDR3 protein. The sample comprises hundreds of thousands of distinct CDR3 sequences, approximately 13% of which are singletons, and roughly 2.3% rests with the top ten. The V call is TRBV14, the J call TRBJ2-3; 10 bases are a match to TRBD1. The TCR was taken from a male patient between 10 and 17 years old who had a stem cell transplant for acute myeloid leukemia, so the T cells may come from the graft donor. The starting material was PBMCs, mostly from graft donor cells, obtained 360 days after TCRalphabeta/CD19-depleted stem cell transplant. The CDR3 loop is CASSQLGQGITDTQYF. The CDR3 DNA reads TGTGCCAGCTCCCAGCTGGGACAGGGGATCACAGATACGCAGTATTTT.